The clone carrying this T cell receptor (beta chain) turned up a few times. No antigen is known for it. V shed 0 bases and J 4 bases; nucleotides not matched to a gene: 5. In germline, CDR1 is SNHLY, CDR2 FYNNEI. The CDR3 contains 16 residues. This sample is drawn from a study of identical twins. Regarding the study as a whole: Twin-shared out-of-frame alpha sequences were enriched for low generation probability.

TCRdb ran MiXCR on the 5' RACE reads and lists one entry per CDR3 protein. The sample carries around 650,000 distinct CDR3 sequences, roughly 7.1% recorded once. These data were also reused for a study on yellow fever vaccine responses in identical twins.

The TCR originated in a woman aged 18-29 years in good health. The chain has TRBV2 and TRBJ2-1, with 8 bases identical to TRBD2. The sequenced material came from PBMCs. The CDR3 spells CASSEAERGTYNEQFF. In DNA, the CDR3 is TGTGCCAGCAGTGAAGCGGAGCGGGGGACGTACAATGAGCAGTTCTTC. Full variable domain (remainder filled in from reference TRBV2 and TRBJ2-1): EPEVTQTPSHQVTQMGQEVILRCVPISNHLYFYWYRQILGQKVEFLVSFYNNEISEKSEIFDDQFSVERPDGSNFTLKIRSTKLEDSAMYFCASSEAERGTYNEQFFGPGTRLTVL.